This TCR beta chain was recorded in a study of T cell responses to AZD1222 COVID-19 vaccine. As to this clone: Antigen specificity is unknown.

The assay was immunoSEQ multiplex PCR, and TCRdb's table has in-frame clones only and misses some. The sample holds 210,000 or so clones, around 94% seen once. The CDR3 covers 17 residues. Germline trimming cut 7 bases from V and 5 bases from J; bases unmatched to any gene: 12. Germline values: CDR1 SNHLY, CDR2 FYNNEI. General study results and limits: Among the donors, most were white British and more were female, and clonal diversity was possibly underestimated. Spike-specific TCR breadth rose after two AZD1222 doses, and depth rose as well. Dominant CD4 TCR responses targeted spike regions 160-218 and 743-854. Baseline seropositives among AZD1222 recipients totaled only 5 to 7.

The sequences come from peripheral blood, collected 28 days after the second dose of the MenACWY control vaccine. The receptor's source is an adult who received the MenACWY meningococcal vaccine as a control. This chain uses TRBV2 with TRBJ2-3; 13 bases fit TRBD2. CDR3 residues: CASTGLAGVRTQDTQYF. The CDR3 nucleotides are TGTGCCAGCACCGGACTAGCGGGAGTTAGGACACAAGATACGCAGTATTTT. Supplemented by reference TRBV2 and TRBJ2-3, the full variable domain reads EPEVTQTPSHQVTQMGQEVILRCVPISNHLYFYWYRQILGQKVEFLVSFYNNEISEKSEIFDDQFSVERPDGSNFTLKIRSTKLEDSAMYFCASTGLAGVRTQDTQYFGPGTRLTVL.